Each of the 16 T cell receptor beta chains below was sequenced from the same sample in a study of cytomegalovirus exposure and HLA in healthy donors. The primer mix had 60 Vbeta and 13 Jbeta primers. Generated by immunoSEQ multiplex PCR, the TCRdb table keeps only in-frame clones and is missing some. This table holds around 120,000 clones, just over 70% found once. Material: PBMCs. The origin of the receptors is a woman aged 55-70 years in good health and CMV-seropositive.

This rearrangement joins TRBV7-2 to TRBJ2-7; D is perhaps TRBD2 (5 bases). The CDR3 length is 13 residues. Germline V lookup: CDR1 SGHTA, CDR2 FQGNSA. Trimming took 1 base from V and 3 from J, leaving 7 bases between them. CDR3 sequence (DNA): TGTGCCAGCAGCTTAGAGGAGGTCTACGAGCAGTACTTC. Residues: CASSLEEVYEQYF.

This rearrangement joins TRBV27 to TRBJ1-4; no definite D call. This CDR3 region has 15 residues. Looked up from germline, CDR1 is MNHEY and CDR2 is SMNVEV (reference sequence). V was shortened by 1 base and J by 9 bases, with 15 bases between the two germline ends. The CDR3 protein is CASSLFGPRGQKLFF. The CDR3 region has the DNA TGTGCCAGCAGTTTATTCGGACCCCGGGGTCAAAAACTGTTTTTT.

V usage is TRBV11-3 and J usage is TRBJ2-1, with TRBD1 identical over 10 bases. The germline CDR1 and CDR2 sequences are SGHNT and YENEEA. CDR3 size: 15 residues. Trimming at V came to 4 bases and at J to 2 bases, leaving 2 bases not matched to a gene. CDR3 DNA sequence: TGTGCCAGCAGCTCCGGGACAGGGGCCTACAATGAGCAGTTCTTC. Amino acid sequence: CASSSGTGAYNEQFF. Full variable domain (remainder filled in from reference TRBV11-3 and TRBJ2-1): EAGVVQSPRYKIIEKKQPVAFWCNPISGHNTLYWYLQNLGQGPELLIRYENEEAVDDSQLPKDRFSAERLKGVDSTLKIQPAELGDSAVYLCASSSGTGAYNEQFFGPGTRLTVL.

This clone was seen a few times. The chain couples TRBV19 to TRBJ1-2; 8 positions agree with TRBD1. CDR1 LNHDA and CDR2 SQIVND come from the germline V gene (reference sequence). The CDR3 is made up of 15 amino acids. V was clipped by 3 bases and J by 8 bases; unmatched bases: 11. The CDR3 nucleotides are TGTGCCAGTAGTATGGGGGACAGGTCCCCCTTGGGCTACACCTTC. Translation gives CASSMGDRSPLGYTF.

The chain is built from TRBV2 and TRBJ1-6; 9 positions agree with TRBD1. The CDR3 has 15 residues. J gave up 7 bases and V 5 bases, and 6 bases lay outside the gene matches. Germline lookup yields CDR1 SNHLY and CDR2 FYNNEI. The DNA for the CDR3 is TGTGCCAGCAGTACCACAGGGGGCGGGAATTCACCCCTCCACTTT. This codes for CASSTTGGGNSPLHF.

This clone was recorded a few times. The chain is built from TRBV25-1 and TRBJ2-7; TRBD2 might be the D (5 bases). V lost 2 bases and J 2 bases, leaving 10 bases between the germline ends. The CDR3 is 14 amino acids. Germline loops: CDR1 MGHDK, CDR2 SYGVNS. CDR3: CASSEGEWTYEQYF. The CDR3 DNA is TGTGCCAGCAGTGAAGGGGAGTGGACCTACGAGCAGTACTTC.

This clone has a handful of counts. CDR3 protein: CASTKLADRGSVLQHF. CDR3 in DNA: TGTGCCAGTACCAAACTCGCGGACAGGGGATCGGTGCTCCAGCATTTT. V gene TRBV19 combines with J gene TRBJ1-5; the match to TRBD1 covers 9 bases. The CDR3 spans 16 residues. Germline trimming cut 7 bases from V and 12 bases from J; bases unmatched to any gene: 19. Germline V gene sequence: CDR1 LNHDA, CDR2 SQIVND (reference sequence).

The sample holds one count of this clone. V is TRBV19 and J is TRBJ2-5, with 10 bases identical to TRBD1. Trimming cost V 6 bases and J 2 bases; bases outside gene matches: 3. This CDR3 comprises 14 residues. CDR1 is LNHDA and CDR2 is SQIVND in the germline V gene (reference sequence). Here the CDR3 DNA reads TGTGCCAGTAGCCTGGACAGGGGGCAAGAGACCCAGTACTTC. Translation gives CASSLDRGQETQYF.

The chain has TRBV29-1 and TRBJ1-6; 8 positions agree with TRBD1. Per the germline V gene, CDR1 is SQVTM and CDR2 is ANQGSEA. With V trimmed by 6 bases and J by 7 bases, 5 bases remained unmatched. The CDR3 runs 13 residues. CDR3: CSVRTGNNSPLHF. CDR3 in DNA: TGCAGCGTCCGGACAGGGAACAATTCACCCCTCCACTTT.

The V call is TRBV5-4, the J call TRBJ1-1; D is perhaps TRBD1 (5 bases). CDR1 and CDR2 (germline): SGHNT, YYREEE (reference sequence). V dropped 6 bases and J dropped 0 bases, with 15 bases sitting between them. The CDR3 runs to 15 residues. DNA for the CDR3: TGTGCCAGCACCAGGGAGCGGGCCTTGAACACTGAAGCTTTCTTT. This sequence encodes CASTRERALNTEAFF.

This clone was counted between two and nine times. The same CDR3 is also encoded by other DNA sequences in this sample. The chain links TRBV15 to TRBJ2-5; TRBD1 matches at 8 bases. Looked up from germline, CDR1 is LNHNV and CDR2 is YYDKDF (reference sequence). This CDR3 has 16 residues. With 0 bases clipped from V and 5 bases from J, the junction kept 8 bases outside the gene matches. The CDR3 sequence: CATSRDRGQGRETQYF. The CDR3 nucleotides are TGTGCCACCAGCAGAGATCGAGGACAGGGAAGGGAGACCCAGTACTTC.

J is TRBJ2-3 and V is TRBV7-9; 10 nucleotides agree with TRBD2. The V and J ends lost 7 bases and 0 bases, in that order; junction bases with no gene match: 4. The CDR3 contains 15 residues. Germline CDR1 SEHNR, CDR2 FQNEAQ (reference sequence). The CDR3 spells CASTSLAGSTDTQYF. Written as DNA, the CDR3 is TGTGCCAGCACCTCACTAGCGGGAAGCACAGATACGCAGTATTTT. Full variable domain (rest looked up from reference TRBV7-9 and TRBJ2-3): DTGVSQNPRHKITKRGQNVTFRCDPISEHNRLYWYRQTLGQGPEFLTYFQNEAQLEKSRLLSDRFSAERPKGSFSTLEIQRTEQGDSAMYLCASTSLAGSTDTQYFGPGTRLTVL.

This sequence joins TRBV7-8 and TRBJ1-1; 9 bases match TRBD1. With 5 bases clipped from V and 0 bases from J, the junction kept 4 bases outside the gene matches. The CDR3 is 15 residues long. Germline V CDR1 and CDR2: SGHVS, FQNEAQ. The CDR3 reads CASSEQGAVNTEAFF. CDR3 DNA: TGTGCCAGCAGCGAACAGGGGGCGGTGAACACTGAAGCTTTCTTT.

The chain carries TRBV7-9 and TRBJ2-7, with D possibly being TRBD1 (5 bases). This CDR3 has 13 residues. Trimming pared 0 bases from V and 5 bases from J, leaving 8 bases between. Germline assignment: CDR1 SEHNR and CDR2 FQNEAQ (reference sequence). The CDR3 reads CASSLAQGNEQYF. The CDR3 DNA reads TGTGCCAGCAGCTTAGCGCAGGGTAACGAGCAGTACTTC. The variable domain in full, completed from reference TRBV7-9 and TRBJ2-7, reads DTGVSQNPRHKITKRGQNVTFRCDPISEHNRLYWYRQTLGQGPEFLTYFQNEAQLEKSRLLSDRFSAERPKGSFSTLEIQRTEQGDSAMYLCASSLAQGNEQYFGPGTRLTVT.

This clone was detected a few times. The rearrangement uses TRBV9 and TRBJ1-4; TRBD1 matches 8 bases. The J segment lost 8 bases and the V segment lost 3 bases, leaving 9 bases of the junction unmatched. The CDR3 consists of 15 residues. Germline V gene sequence: CDR1 SGDLS, CDR2 YYNGEE. This CDR3 reads CASSARTGYGEKLFF. The DNA of the CDR3 is TGTGCCAGCAGCGCCCGGACAGGGTATGGGGAAAAACTGTTTTTT.

The genes are TRBV15 and TRBJ2-3; 9 nucleotides line up with TRBD1. The ends lost 0 bases at V and 1 base at J; junction bases unmatched: 5. Germline CDR1 is LNHNV and CDR2 is YYDKDF (reference sequence). The CDR3 sequence is 17 residues long. Here the CDR3 reads CATSRDRTGARTDTQYF. CDR3 DNA sequence: TGTGCCACCAGCAGAGATAGGACAGGGGCCCGCACAGATACGCAGTATTTT.